The 32 T cell receptor beta chains reported below all come from one sample, sequenced in a study of T cells in Graves' hyperthyroidism and ophthalmopathy. The investigators amplified TCR beta CDR3 regions from RNA transcripts. The study used the HTBI primer set for a first-round RT-PCR of the TCR CDR3. TCRdb re-called the multiplex PCR reads through MiXCR, storing one row per CDR3 protein. Of 500,000 to 600,000 distinct CDR3 sequences listed, approximately 15% are singletons. Sequences were obtained from blood. The receptors were sampled from a woman between 18 and 30 years old with Graves' hyperthyroidism.

This clonotype was counted many times. The V gene is TRBV7-9, the J gene TRBJ2-5; the match to TRBD1 covers 9 bases. This CDR3 region has 15 residues. Trimming took 4 bases from V and 5 from J; bases not matched to a gene: 8. Germline CDR1 SEHNR, CDR2 FQNEAQ (reference sequence). The CDR3 region is CASSYGTGLEETQYF. The CDR3 bases are TGTGCCAGCAGCTATGGGACAGGGTTAGAGGAGACCCAGTACTTC.

This clonotype was observed at least ten times. The V and J genes are TRBV29-1 and TRBJ2-3; 10 positions agree with TRBD2. The CDR3 is 19 residues long. Germline loops: CDR1 SQVTM, CDR2 ANQGSEA. Trimming cost V 0 bases and J 2 bases; bases outside gene matches: 14. The CDR3, as DNA: TGCAGCGTTGAAGATTCTAATAGCGGGAGGCACGATCCCACAGATACGCAGTATTTT. Protein sequence: CSVEDSNSGRHDPTDTQYF.

The gene calls are TRBV7-9 and TRBJ2-2; D unclear. Germline V gene data show CDR1 as SEHNR and CDR2 as FQNEAQ (reference sequence). V was shortened by 7 bases and J by 0 bases, with 12 bases between the two germline ends. The CDR3 is made up of 15 amino acids. Written as DNA, the CDR3 is TGTGCCAGCAACGTTTACCGACCGAACACCGGGGAGCTGTTTTTT. It is translated as CASNVYRPNTGELFF.

For the CDR3, the DNA is TGTGCCAGCAGTCCCCTCCCGGCTTCGAGCTCCTATAATTCACCCCTCCACTTT. It yields the protein CASSPLPASSSYNSPLHF. J is TRBJ1-6 and V is TRBV28; D remains ambiguous. Germline lookup yields CDR1 MDHEN and CDR2 SYDVKM. V lost 5 bases and J lost 0, with 17 bases in between. The CDR3 sequence is 18 residues long.

This sequence joins TRBV9 and TRBJ1-1; D is perhaps TRBD1 (5 bases). Trimming removed 4 bases at V and 2 bases at J, with 9 bases between. This CDR3 has 13 amino acids. Germline V gene lookup returns CDR1 SGDLS and CDR2 YYNGEE. The CDR3 is CASSIGTNTEAFF. CDR3 sequence (DNA): TGTGCCAGCAGCATCGGGACCAACACTGAAGCTTTCTTT.

This clonotype was seen at least ten times. The rearrangement joins TRBV20-1 to TRBJ1-2; D may be TRBD1 (6 bases). The CDR3 is made up of 14 amino acids. V shed 2 bases and J shed 7 bases, with 17 bases lying between them. Germline CDR1 and CDR2: DFQATT and SNEGSKA (reference sequence). The CDR3 DNA follows: TGCAGTGCTAGATACGGGGGCGACGGCCTTGGCTACACCTTC. Translating it yields CSARYGGDGLGYTF.

This clonotype was recorded a few times. V and J are TRBV7-9 and TRBJ2-1; D is possibly TRBD2 (6 bases). With 3 bases removed from V and 7 bases from J, the gap between germline ends came to 13 bases. This CDR3 has 14 residues. Germline values: CDR1 SEHNR, CDR2 FQNEAQ (reference sequence). The chain's CDR3 is CASSFFREYNEQFF. The DNA of the CDR3 is TGTGCCAGCAGCTTCTTCCGGGAGTATAATGAGCAGTTCTTC.

Notes on this clonotype: A read error may produce the germline difference seen at one junction end. CDR3 in amino acids: CASSRTVRIF. CDR3 nucleotides: TGTGCCAGCAGTCGGACCGTTCGTATCTTT. The J gene is TRBJ1-1, the V gene TRBV12-3 or TRBV12-4; D not certain. CDR3 length: 10 amino acids.

Many counts were recorded for this clonotype. The chain uses TRBV12-5 and TRBJ2-7; D ambiguous. Germline CDR1 is LGHNT and CDR2 is FRNRAP. V lost 0 bases and J 6 bases, leaving 6 bases between the germline ends. There are 12 residues in the CDR3. CDR3 region: CASGLVFSEQYF. DNA for the CDR3: TGTGCTAGTGGTTTGGTATTTAGCGAGCAGTACTTC.

A note on this clonotype: One base away lies a much larger clone, so this may be a sequencing read error. This rearrangement joins TRBV6-5 to TRBJ2-3, with 12 bases identical to TRBD2. This CDR3 region has 16 residues. In germline, CDR1 is MNHEY, CDR2 SVGAGI. V shed 2 bases and J 0 bases; nucleotides not matched to a gene: 0. CDR3 sequence: CASSYGTSGSTDTQYF. The DNA for the CDR3 is TGTGCCAGCAGTTACGGGACTAGCGGGAGCACAGATACGCAGTATTTT.

This clonotype was detected a few times. CDR3 sequence (DNA): TGTGCCAGCAGTTTGGGACAGGTGCTAGCCAAAAACATTCAGTACTTC. It specifies CASSLGQVLAKNIQYF. The chain combines TRBV28 with TRBJ2-4; 8 positions match TRBD1. The CDR3 sequence is 16 residues long. The ends lost 3 bases at V and 0 bases at J; junction bases unmatched: 4. The V gene's germline CDR1 is MDHEN and CDR2 SYDVKM.

A few counts support this clonotype. A read error may account for a junction end that differs from germline. The chain links TRBV9 to TRBJ2-3, with D possibly being TRBD1 or TRBD2 (6 bases each). Germline V gene data show CDR1 as SGDLS and CDR2 as YYNGEE. This CDR3 contains 13 residues. CDR3 amino acids: CASSDRGRDTQYF. In DNA, the CDR3 is TGCGCCAGCAGTGACCGGGGGCGGGATACGCAGTATTTT.

This clonotype was seen repeatedly, ten times or more. The chain's CDR3 is CASSLGLPGAEGNTIYF. The CDR3 DNA follows: TGTGCCAGCAGCTTAGGGTTACCGGGGGCGGAAGGAAACACCATATATTTT. The gene calls are TRBV7-2 and TRBJ1-3; weak D call: TRBD1 (6 bases). Trimming stripped 1 base from V and 4 bases from J, with 17 bases between. The CDR3 has 17 amino acids. Germline V gene data show CDR1 as SGHTA and CDR2 as FQGNSA. Filled out from reference TRBV7-2 and TRBJ1-3, the complete variable domain reads GAGVSQSPSNKVTEKGKDVELRCDPISGHTALYWYRQSLGQGLEFLIYFQGNSAPDKSGLPSDRFSAERTGGSVSTLTIQRTQQEDSAVYLCASSLGLPGAEGNTIYFGEGSWLTVV.

This clonotype appeared a few times. This chain's CDR3 is CASSKGLAEETQYF. The CDR3 nucleotides are TGCGCCAGCAGCAAGGGACTAGCGGAAGAGACCCAGTACTTC. The rearrangement links TRBV5-1 to TRBJ2-5; 11 positions agree with TRBD2. Germline V CDR1 and CDR2: SGHRS, YFSETQ. The CDR3 totals 14 residues. V shed 4 bases, J shed 3 bases, and the junction held 2 bases outside the gene matches.

Many counts were recorded for this clonotype. The chain uses TRBV28 and TRBJ1-4; a weak D match, TRBD1 (6 bases). CDR1 is MDHEN and CDR2 is SYDVKM in the germline V gene. Trimming stripped 6 bases from V and 5 bases from J, with 16 bases between. The CDR3 has 15 amino acids. This CDR3 is CASSSQGLRNEKLFF. In DNA, the CDR3 is TGTGCCAGCAGCTCACAGGGCCTTCGAAATGAAAAACTGTTTTTT.

This chain connects TRBV6-6 to TRBJ2-1; D ambiguous. The CDR3 consists of 13 residues. V was clipped by 0 bases and J by 10 bases, with 10 bases between them. Looked up from germline, CDR1 is MNHNY and CDR2 is SVGAGI (reference sequence). The CDR3 DNA is TGTGCCAGCAGTTACTCCCGACTCGGGGAGCAGTTCTTC. Its protein is CASSYSRLGEQFF.

Many counts were recorded for this clonotype. This sequence joins TRBV3-1 and TRBJ1-1; the D is unclear. The germline CDR1 and CDR2 sequences are LGHDT and YNNKEL (reference sequence). The CDR3 extends over 14 amino acids. V dropped 1 base and J dropped 0 bases, with 6 bases sitting between them. The CDR3 sequence: CASSQGTVNTEAFF. CDR3 sequence (DNA): TGTGCCAGCAGCCAAGGCACTGTGAACACTGAAGCTTTCTTT.

This clonotype occurred many times. The V gene is TRBV12-3 or TRBV12-4, the J gene TRBJ1-1, with unresolved D. Trimming took 10 bases from V and 1 from J, leaving 13 bases between them. The CDR3 runs 13 residues. The CDR3 loop is CATKTGRNTEAFF. CDR3 DNA sequence: TGTGCCACAAAAACCGGCCGGAACACTGAAGCTTTCTTT.

This clonotype has a count of ten or more. The rearrangement uses TRBV20-1 and TRBJ1-2; tentative D call: TRBD1 (6 bases). V was shortened by 5 bases and J by 2 bases, with 12 bases between the two germline ends. Germline values: CDR1 DFQATT, CDR2 SNEGSKA (reference sequence). This CDR3 spans 13 amino acids. The CDR3 DNA is TGCAGTGCTTCAAACCAGGGGAACTATGGCTACACCTTC. It codes for CSASNQGNYGYTF.

There are many counts of this clonotype. The CDR3 here is CASSSTGFSGYTF. CDR3 bases: TGTGCCAGCAGTTCAACAGGGTTCTCTGGCTACACCTTC. The gene calls are TRBV2 and TRBJ1-2; weak D call: TRBD1 (6 bases). The germline V and J ends were trimmed by 5 bases and 7 bases, with 14 bases remaining between them. Germline lookup yields CDR1 SNHLY and CDR2 FYNNEI. This CDR3 region has 13 residues.

This clonotype has at least ten counts. A read error may account for a junction end that differs from germline. This sequence joins TRBV2 and TRBJ1-2; TRBD1 matches at 10 bases. The germline V gene encodes CDR1 SNHLY and CDR2 FYNNEI. The CDR3 is 12 residues long. CDR3 protein: CASSDRGHGYTF. DNA of the CDR3: TGTGCCAGTAGTGACAGGGGGCATGGCTACACCTTC.

This clonotype has at least ten counts. V and J are TRBV6-1 and TRBJ1-4; D possibly corresponds to TRBD1 (6 bases). The CDR3 extends over 14 amino acids. V was cut by 6 bases and J by 8 bases, with 16 bases left in between. Germline values: CDR1 MNHNS, CDR2 SASEGT. The CDR3 coding sequence is TGTGCCAGCAGCCAAACAGGGCTCGGGGAAAAACTGTTTTTT. It yields the protein CASSQTGLGEKLFF.

The chain has TRBV19 and TRBJ1-4; TRBD1 might be the D (5 bases). There are 16 residues in the CDR3. The germline CDR1 and CDR2 sequences are LNHDA and SQIVND (reference sequence). V lost 4 bases, J lost 0 bases, and 12 bases lay in between. The CDR3 region is CASSTHRISTNEKLFF. CDR3 bases: TGTGCCAGTAGTACACACAGGATCTCAACTAATGAAAAACTGTTTTTT.

The chain carries TRBV29-1 and TRBJ2-7; tentatively, D is TRBD2 (6 bases). This CDR3 contains 12 residues. V was pared by 8 bases and J by 3 bases, with 14 bases between. The germline V gene has CDR1 SQVTM and CDR2 ANQGSEA. The DNA of the CDR3 is TGCAGCATCCGGGAGACTAGCTACGAGCAGTACTTC. Protein product: CSIRETSYEQYF.

This chain connects TRBV12-3 or TRBV12-4 to TRBJ2-2, with D perhaps TRBD2 (6 bases). The CDR3 is 16 residues long. V lost 1 base and J 2 bases, leaving 11 bases between the germline ends. CDR3 sequence (DNA): TGTGCCAGCAGTTTAGTAGGAGGGGTTAACACCGGGGAGCTGTTTTTT. Its protein is CASSLVGGVNTGELFF.

This clonotype was seen at least ten times. This rearrangement joins TRBV2 to TRBJ2-1; the D gene is possibly TRBD2 (5 bases). The length of the CDR3 is 14 residues. Trimming left V 10 bases short and J 4 bases short, with 17 bases between. Germline lookup yields CDR1 SNHLY and CDR2 FYNNEI. The CDR3, as DNA: TGTGCCACTACTGACGGGAAAATATACAATGAGCAGTTCTTC. Its protein is CATTDGKIYNEQFF.

In this sample, this clonotype turned up many times. The chain links TRBV3-1 to TRBJ1-5, with 7 nucleotides matching TRBD1. This CDR3 has 16 residues. V gave up 0 bases and J gave up 1 base; unmatched junction bases: 3. Germline V lookup: CDR1 LGHDT, CDR2 YNNKEL (reference sequence). The CDR3 loop reads CASSQDRQGSNQPQHF. Written as DNA, the CDR3 is TGTGCCAGCAGCCAAGACAGACAGGGAAGCAATCAGCCCCAGCATTTT.

The chain joins TRBV11-2 to TRBJ2-5, with D maybe TRBD2 (5 bases). Germline CDR1 and CDR2: SGHAT and FQNNGV. The CDR3 is 15 amino acids. V lost 0 bases and J lost 4, with 12 bases in between. The CDR3 loop reads CASSLESHRGETQYF. CDR3 sequence (DNA): TGTGCCAGCAGCTTAGAGTCCCACCGGGGAGAGACCCAGTACTTC.

This clonotype was counted only a few times. The DNA of the CDR3 is TGCGCCAGCAGCCCGGGACAGGGAGAAGCTTTCTTT. Protein product: CASSPGQGEAFF. The rearrangement uses TRBV5-1 and TRBJ1-1; 9 nucleotides align to TRBD1. J lost 8 bases, V lost 4 bases, and 3 bases had no gene match. The CDR3 totals 12 residues. Germline-derived CDR1 and CDR2 are SGHRS and YFSETQ.

The CDR3 loop is CASSGQLGEPQHF. The CDR3 coding sequence is TGTGCCAGCAGCGGACAGCTTGGTGAGCCCCAGCATTTT. The V call is TRBV6-2 or TRBV6-3, the J call TRBJ1-5; D possibly corresponds to TRBD1 (6 bases). The CDR3 loop spans 13 amino acids. V was trimmed by 6 bases and J by 8 bases, leaving 14 bases between them. Germline assignment: CDR1 MNHEY and CDR2 SVGEGT.

This rearrangement joins TRBV3-1 to TRBJ2-6; D unclear. This CDR3 region has 13 residues. Germline CDR1 LGHDT, CDR2 YNNKEL (reference sequence). The V end was cut by 8 bases, the J end by 4 bases, with 9 bases between. The CDR3 sequence: CASRQAGANVLTF. CDR3 DNA sequence: TGTGCCAGCCGGCAGGCGGGGGCCAACGTCCTGACTTTC.

This clonotype was counted between two and nine times. This chain connects TRBV15 to TRBJ1-2, with D uncertain. V was shortened by 0 bases and J by 7 bases, with 3 bases between the two germline ends. Germline V gene lookup returns CDR1 LNHNV and CDR2 YYDKDF (reference sequence). The CDR3 has 11 residues. This chain's CDR3 is CATSREGGYTF. The CDR3 bases are TGTGCCACCAGCAGAGAGGGTGGCTACACCTTC.